This is a list of T cell receptor beta chains from one sample in a study of control samples from healthy donors and cancer patients. Some clones are missing from TCRdb's copy, which holds only in-frame ones; the method was immunoSEQ multiplex PCR. The sample has approximately 120,000 clones, roughly nine tenths seen once. Sample: blood. Every receptor here comes from a human donor in good health. The donor label of this sample is uncertain. Each CDR3 is given with its conserved first and last residue. Fields, in order: clone size, D gene, V gene, J gene, CDR3 DNA, CDR3 protein. D genes are given only for firm matches. The size of a clone is reported for some rows only, either as once, few or many, or as a class for expanded clones.

abundance: -
d_gene: -
v_gene: TRBV12-3/TRBV12-4
j_gene: TRBJ2-5
CDR3nt: TGTGCCAGCAGTTTTTTGTCGCAAGAGACCCAGTACTTC
CDR3aa: CASSFLSQETQYF

abundance: -
d_gene: TRBD1
v_gene: TRBV10-1
j_gene: TRBJ2-1
CDR3nt: TGCGCCAGCAGTACCCCGGGACAGGGTAATGAGCAGTTCTTC
CDR3aa: CASSTPGQGNEQFF

abundance: -
d_gene: TRBD1
v_gene: TRBV4-1
j_gene: TRBJ1-3
CDR3nt: TGCGCCAGCAGCCCCACTCCGGACAGGGTGGGAAACACCATATATTTT
CDR3aa: CASSPTPDRVGNTIYF

abundance: -
d_gene: -
v_gene: TRBV5-1
j_gene: TRBJ1-6
CDR3nt: TGCGCCAGCAGCCCCGGGACCGGGGATTATTCACCCCTCCACTTT
CDR3aa: CASSPGTGDYSPLHF

abundance: -
d_gene: TRBD1
v_gene: TRBV6-5
j_gene: TRBJ1-5
CDR3nt: TGTGCCAGCAGCCTGGGACAGGGAAATCAGCCCCAGCATTTT
CDR3aa: CASSLGQGNQPQHF

abundance: -
d_gene: -
v_gene: TRBV2
j_gene: TRBJ1-4
CDR3nt: TGTGCCAGCAGTGGAGACAGAGCAACTAATGAAAAACTGTTTTTT
CDR3aa: CASSGDRATNEKLFF

abundance: few
d_gene: -
v_gene: TRBV27
j_gene: TRBJ1-1
CDR3nt: TGTGCCAGCAGTTCGGGGATGACCAACACTGAAGCTTTCTTT
CDR3aa: CASSSGMTNTEAFF

abundance: -
d_gene: -
v_gene: TRBV2
j_gene: TRBJ1-3
CDR3nt: TGTGCCAGCAGTGAAATGATAGGGGCAACTGGAAACACCATATATTTT
CDR3aa: CASSEMIGATGNTIYF

abundance: -
d_gene: TRBD2
v_gene: TRBV4-2
j_gene: TRBJ2-3
CDR3nt: TGTGCCAGCAGCCAAACCCCCGGGACTAGCGGGTCTCACCGCGATACGCAGTATTTT
CDR3aa: CASSQTPGTSGSHRDTQYF

abundance: -
d_gene: -
v_gene: TRBV2
j_gene: TRBJ1-5
CDR3nt: TGTGCCAGCAGCGCGACCGGGCTTAGCAATCAGCCCCAGCATTTT
CDR3aa: CASSATGLSNQPQHF

abundance: -
d_gene: -
v_gene: TRBV9
j_gene: TRBJ1-6
CDR3nt: TGTGCCAGCAGCGCCCCTTATTCACCCCTCCACTTT
CDR3aa: CASSAPYSPLHF

abundance: -
d_gene: -
v_gene: TRBV5-6
j_gene: TRBJ2-7
CDR3nt: TGTGCCAGCAGCTTGGGGACGGGGAGCTCCTACGAGCAGTACTTC
CDR3aa: CASSLGTGSSYEQYF

abundance: -
d_gene: -
v_gene: TRBV5-3
j_gene: TRBJ1-1
CDR3nt: TGTGCCAGAAGCTTGCGAGGGGCTTTCTTT
CDR3aa: CARSLRGAFF

abundance: -
d_gene: -
v_gene: TRBV7-9
j_gene: TRBJ2-4
CDR3nt: TGTGCCAGCAGCTTAGGGAATGGAGTCATTCAGTACTTC
CDR3aa: CASSLGNGVIQYF

abundance: -
d_gene: TRBD2
v_gene: TRBV6-4
j_gene: TRBJ2-3
CDR3nt: TGTGCCAGCAGTGACTCGAGATCCCTAGCGGGGACGACTTGTGCAGATACGCAGTATTTT
CDR3aa: CASSDSRSLAGTTCADTQYF

abundance: once
d_gene: -
v_gene: TRBV6-5
j_gene: TRBJ2-3
CDR3nt: TGTGCCAGCGCTTGGGCAGATACGCAGTATTTT
CDR3aa: CASAWADTQYF

abundance: once
d_gene: -
v_gene: TRBV3-1/TRBV3-2
j_gene: TRBJ1-3
CDR3nt: TGTGCCAGCAGCCCCCGTCCTGGAAACACCATATATTTT
CDR3aa: CASSPRPGNTIYF

abundance: -
d_gene: -
v_gene: TRBV10-3
j_gene: TRBJ1-2
CDR3nt: TGTGCCATTTTGGTAGGAGGTGGCTACACCTTC
CDR3aa: CAILVGGGYTF

abundance: -
d_gene: TRBD1
v_gene: TRBV5-1
j_gene: TRBJ2-1
CDR3nt: TGCGCCAGCAGCTCGACCGGGACAGCGATCAATGAGCAGTTCTTC
CDR3aa: CASSSTGTAINEQFF

abundance: -
d_gene: TRBD1
v_gene: TRBV11-1
j_gene: TRBJ1-2
CDR3nt: TGTGCCAGCAGCTTCGACAGGGGAGGAGGCTACACCTTC
CDR3aa: CASSFDRGGGYTF

abundance: -
d_gene: -
v_gene: TRBV12-3/TRBV12-4
j_gene: TRBJ1-2
CDR3nt: TGTGCCAGCAGCTCGGGGGGCTATGGCTACACCTTC
CDR3aa: CASSSGGYGYTF

abundance: -
d_gene: -
v_gene: TRBV12-3/TRBV12-4
j_gene: TRBJ1-2
CDR3nt: TGTGCCAGCAGTTTAGGGATCGGCTATGGCTACACCTTC
CDR3aa: CASSLGIGYGYTF

abundance: once
d_gene: TRBD2
v_gene: TRBV13
j_gene: TRBJ2-5
CDR3nt: TGTGCCAGCAGCCAGAGCGGGGGGAACCTTCAAGAGACCCAGTACTTC
CDR3aa: CASSQSGGNLQETQYF

abundance: -
d_gene: -
v_gene: TRBV27
j_gene: TRBJ1-1
CDR3nt: TGTGCCAGCAGTATCACCTCGTGGACTGAAGCTTTCTTT
CDR3aa: CASSITSWTEAFF

abundance: -
d_gene: -
v_gene: TRBV5-1
j_gene: TRBJ1-4
CDR3nt: TGCGCCAGCAGCTTGGCCGGGAGGGGTGGTGAAAAACTGTTTTTT
CDR3aa: CASSLAGRGGEKLFF

abundance: few
d_gene: -
v_gene: TRBV25-1
j_gene: TRBJ1-6
CDR3nt: TGTGCCAGCAGTCCGAGCCCTGAGGCCTCCACCCTCCACTTT
CDR3aa: CASSPSPEASTLHF

abundance: -
d_gene: TRBD1
v_gene: TRBV2
j_gene: TRBJ1-1
CDR3nt: TGTGCCAGCAGTACCCGGGACAGGGGTTTTATGGAAGCTTTCTTT
CDR3aa: CASSTRDRGFMEAFF

abundance: few
d_gene: -
v_gene: TRBV6-5
j_gene: TRBJ1-1
CDR3nt: TGTGCCAGCAGTCTAAGGGGACGTGAAGCTTTCTTT
CDR3aa: CASSLRGREAFF

abundance: -
d_gene: -
v_gene: TRBV5-5
j_gene: TRBJ2-5
CDR3nt: TGTGCCAGCAGCTTGGCCTCGTCCGGACAAGAGACCCAGTACTTC
CDR3aa: CASSLASSGQETQYF

abundance: few
d_gene: -
v_gene: TRBV11-3
j_gene: TRBJ1-3
CDR3nt: TGTGCCAGCAGCGCACAGGTTGGAAACACCATATATTTT
CDR3aa: CASSAQVGNTIYF

abundance: -
d_gene: -
v_gene: TRBV18
j_gene: TRBJ2-7
CDR3nt: TGTGCCAGCTCACCACAAAGGACAGCGGGGGAGCAGTACTTC
CDR3aa: CASSPQRTAGEQYF

abundance: few
d_gene: TRBD1
v_gene: TRBV5-6
j_gene: TRBJ1-5
CDR3nt: TGTGCCAGCAGCCAGGGACAGGGGGCTGGGAGCAATCAGCCCCAGCATTTT
CDR3aa: CASSQGQGAGSNQPQHF

abundance: -
d_gene: TRBD2
v_gene: TRBV7-8
j_gene: TRBJ2-2
CDR3nt: TGTGCCAGCAGCTTAATTAAGGGACTAGCGGTTTCGAACACCGGGGAGCTGTTTTTT
CDR3aa: CASSLIKGLAVSNTGELFF

abundance: -
d_gene: -
v_gene: TRBV30
j_gene: TRBJ2-1
CDR3nt: TGTGCCTGGAGTGTAACCGGTGGGCAGTTCTTC
CDR3aa: CAWSVTGGQFF

abundance: -
d_gene: -
v_gene: TRBV6-6
j_gene: TRBJ1-2
CDR3nt: TGTGCCAGCAGCGCAGGGCCGGCAAACTATGGCTACACCTTC
CDR3aa: CASSAGPANYGYTF

abundance: medium-sized
d_gene: TRBD1
v_gene: TRBV18
j_gene: TRBJ1-5
CDR3nt: TGTGCCAGCTCACTAGAGGGACAGGTGAGAAATCAGCCCCAGCATTTT
CDR3aa: CASSLEGQVRNQPQHF

abundance: -
d_gene: -
v_gene: TRBV4-1
j_gene: TRBJ1-1
CDR3nt: TGCGCCAGCAGCCAAGGTCTGAATCGGGCTTTCTTT
CDR3aa: CASSQGLNRAFF

abundance: once
d_gene: -
v_gene: TRBV6-5
j_gene: TRBJ1-1
CDR3nt: TGTGCCAGCTCTTCGGGGGGGTCTCTGATCACTGAAGCTTTCTTT
CDR3aa: CASSSGGSLITEAFF

abundance: -
d_gene: TRBD1
v_gene: TRBV5-1
j_gene: TRBJ1-4
CDR3nt: TGCGCCAGCAGCTTGTTTAGTTCAGGACAGGGGAATGAAAAACTGTTTTTT
CDR3aa: CASSLFSSGQGNEKLFF

abundance: once
d_gene: TRBD1
v_gene: TRBV5-1
j_gene: TRBJ1-2
CDR3nt: TGCGCCAGCAGCAAAACGGGACAGGGGGAAAGTTCTAACTATGGCTACACCTTC
CDR3aa: CASSKTGQGESSNYGYTF

abundance: -
d_gene: -
v_gene: TRBV30
j_gene: TRBJ2-1
CDR3nt: TGTGCCTGGAGTGTAAGGGGAACAGGGTGGAATGAGCAGTTCTTC
CDR3aa: CAWSVRGTGWNEQFF

abundance: -
d_gene: -
v_gene: TRBV11-3
j_gene: TRBJ2-7
CDR3nt: TGTGCCAGCGGTAACAACGGAGAGCAGTACTTC
CDR3aa: CASGNNGEQYF